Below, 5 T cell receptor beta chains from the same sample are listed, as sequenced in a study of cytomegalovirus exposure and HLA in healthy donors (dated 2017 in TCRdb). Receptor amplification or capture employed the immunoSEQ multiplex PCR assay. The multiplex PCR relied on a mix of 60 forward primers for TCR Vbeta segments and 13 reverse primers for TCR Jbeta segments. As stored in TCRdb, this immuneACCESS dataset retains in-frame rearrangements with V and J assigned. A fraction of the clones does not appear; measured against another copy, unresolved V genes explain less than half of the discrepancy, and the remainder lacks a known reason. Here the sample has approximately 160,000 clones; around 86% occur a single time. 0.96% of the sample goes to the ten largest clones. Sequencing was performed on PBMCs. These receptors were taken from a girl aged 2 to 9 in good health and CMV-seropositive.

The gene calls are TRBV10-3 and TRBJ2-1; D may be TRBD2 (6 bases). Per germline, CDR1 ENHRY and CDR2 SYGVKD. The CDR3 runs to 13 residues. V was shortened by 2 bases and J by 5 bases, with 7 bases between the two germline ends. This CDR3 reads CAISEGGDNEQFF. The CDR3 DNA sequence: TGTGCCATCAGTGAGGGAGGGGACAATGAGCAGTTCTTC.

Written as DNA, the CDR3 is TGTGCCAGCTCAACTACAGGGGCCAACACTGAAGCTTTCTTT. This gives the protein CASSTTGANTEAFF. The chain combines TRBV18 with TRBJ1-1; 7 nucleotides line up with TRBD1. Germline V CDR1 and CDR2: KGHSH, LQKENI. The V segment lost 5 bases and the J segment 2 bases; nucleotides outside the gene matches: 5. The CDR3 covers 14 residues. The variable domain in full, completed from reference TRBV18 and TRBJ1-1, reads NAGVMQNPRHLVRRRGQEARLRCSPMKGHSHVYWYRQLPEEGLKFMVYLQKENIIDESGMPKERFSAEFPKEGPSILRIQQVVRGDSAAYFCASSTTGANTEAFFGQGTRLTVV.

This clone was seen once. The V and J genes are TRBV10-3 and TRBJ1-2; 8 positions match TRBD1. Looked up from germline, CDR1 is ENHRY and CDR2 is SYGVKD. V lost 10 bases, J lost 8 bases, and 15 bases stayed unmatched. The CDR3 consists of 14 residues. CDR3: CATRQGPPVEGYTF. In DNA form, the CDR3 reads TGTGCCACAAGACAGGGGCCGCCAGTGGAAGGCTACACCTTC.

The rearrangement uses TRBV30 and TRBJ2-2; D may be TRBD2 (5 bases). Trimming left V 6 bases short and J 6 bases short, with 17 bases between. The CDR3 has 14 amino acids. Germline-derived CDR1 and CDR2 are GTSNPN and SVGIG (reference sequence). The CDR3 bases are TGTGCCTGCCACTTCGGGGTGTTCCCCGGGGAGCTGTTTTTT. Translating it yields CACHFGVFPGELFF.

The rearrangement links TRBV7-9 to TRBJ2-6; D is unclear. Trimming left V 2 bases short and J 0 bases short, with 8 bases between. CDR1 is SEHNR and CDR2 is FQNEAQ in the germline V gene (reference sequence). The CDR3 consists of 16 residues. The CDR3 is CASSLPRTSGANVLTF. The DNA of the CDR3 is TGTGCCAGCAGCTTACCGAGAACCTCTGGGGCCAACGTCCTGACTTTC.